This TCR beta chain was sequenced in a study of identical twins listed by TCRdb under 2016. Regarding the study in general: To test whether fetal clonotypes persist, the study used deep sequencing on TCR alpha and beta repertoires from monozygotic twins, unrelated adults of various ages, and cord blood. Replicate twin experiments were performed at different times using different library preparation protocols to rule out contamination.

Results and caveats for the whole study, not just this receptor: Abundant cord blood beta clonotypes carried fewer insertions; young adult naive repertoires showed a weaker similar trend, while memory repertoires showed none. Because the same donors could not be followed over many years, the conclusions relied on cross-sectional statistical analysis. Excess twin sharing in beta out-of-frame sequences was weaker because fewer shared sequences lowered the signal-to-noise ratio. Compared with coincidental sharing between unrelated individuals, an excess of low generation-probability sequences was observed among out-of-frame TCR alpha sequences shared between twins. Out-of-frame TCR alpha sharing in monozygotic twins was systematically underestimated by recombination models, whereas sharing between unrelated individuals was in agreement with the recombination models. Invariant T cells such as MAIT and iNKT could partly confound zero-insertion analyses, though diverse VJ usage argued against this for most clonotypes.

This clonotype has just a few counts. Its binding antigen is unknown. Nothing much larger sits one base from this clone, and base qualities are not available. All donors were healthy Caucasians. Three pairs of female monozygotic twins, all aged about 18 to 30 years, were included in the twin cohort. Positive isolation kits from Invitrogen were used to isolate the CD4+ and CD8+ T cell populations. CDR1 and CDR2 were assigned from the germline V gene (reference sequence) as PRHDT and FYEKMQ. Trimming costs V 5 bases and J 5 bases, and their ends lie 20 bases apart. Including cysteine and phenylalanine, the CDR3 has 16 amino acids. Only the CDR3 DNA stays, 48 bases, in frame from base 1. Libraries were built with 5' RACE. This sample was sequenced with an Illumina HiSeq 2000. A universal primer binding site was added through template switching, and the final cDNA carried a unique molecular identifier so that TCR cDNA molecules could be counted accurately. Specific primers in the conserved constant-segment region were used to synthesize first-strand cDNA for TCR alpha and beta chains. Each cDNA library was double barcoded, with a SMART-Mk sample barcode plus Illumina barcodes, to control for contamination. TruSeq adapter sequences along with Illumina sample barcodes were introduced in two successive PCR steps. The TCR alpha and beta cDNA libraries were sequenced on the Illumina HiSeq platform using custom primers. The study's processing was this. MiGEC was used to process raw reads and extract unique molecular identifiers, and MiXCR was used to find CDR3 positions. Recombination models were inferred per individual with the repgenHMM and IGoR tools using an EM algorithm. Shared clonotypes were analyzed with the tcR package in R, and sharing was normalized by the product of cloneset sizes. Out-of-frame nonproductive sequences were analyzed to study raw recombination free of thymic and clonal selection effects. TCRdb trimmed the raw reads at Q25, called clones with MiXCR and kept productive beta chains. Each CDR3 protein appears once, grouped with its most common genes and DNA. The V and J calls were determined by TCRdb, not by the authors. In this sample the table shows 520,000 or so distinct CDR3 sequences, less than 25% of which occur a single time. Around 0.9% of the sample rests with the top ten.

This sample also appeared in a second study, on T cells expressing NK-cell markers. The second study, in turn, reports: In sorted CD3+CD56+NKG2C+, CD3+CD56+NKG2C- and CD3+CD56-NKG2C+ T-cell subsets from several donors, TCR beta-chain repertoires were profiled. Of the eight sequenced donors, seven were found to be HCMV-seropositive and one was found to be HCMV-seronegative. In several experiments an anti-gammadeltaTCR antibody was added to restrict sorting to alphabetaTCR-expressing T cells. In five to seven donors, the dominant CD3+CD56+NKG2C+ clonotypes were among the top 10 CD8+ clonotypes and accounted for 1.0-7.0% of CD8+ T cells. Those dominant clonotypes were again the most abundant among CD3+CD56-NKG2C+ cells in a handful of donors, at roughly 25-65%. It remained unclear whether the expanded NKG2C-expressing T cell clones were specific for HCMV antigens. Randomly selected healthy volunteers, three men and five women, were used as the eight sequenced donors. To determine HCMV serostatus, a commercial ELISA kit was used to detect HCMV-specific IgG in serum. Reads were demultiplexed and grouped by UMI with MIGEC, and clonotypes were assembled and quantified with MiTCR. To remove erroneous sequences, TCR cDNA sequences were retained only when supported by two or more reads. The tcR package was used for downstream repertoire analysis, with clonotypes matched between fractions based on CDR3 nucleotide sequence plus V segment. VDJmatch was used to annotate antigen specificity against VDJdb, with one amino acid substitution allowed in CDR3.

Recombination connected TRBV13 to TRBJ2-3, with the D segment possibly TRBD1 or TRBD2, each aligning over 5 bases. The sequenced sample consisted of CD4+ T cells sorted from blood. This TCR derives from a young woman in good health. The CDR3 protein: CASSAISGAKEDTQYF. In nucleotide form, the sequence is TGTGCCAGCAGCGCTATCTCCGGGGCTAAGGAAGATACGCAGTATTTT.